The 19 T cell receptor beta chains presented below share a single source sample, sequenced in a study of blood T cell repertoires in COVID-19. The method was immunoSEQ multiplex PCR; TCRdb's version includes in-frame clones alone and lacks a portion of them. Of more than 140,000 clones in the sample, about 91% were seen once. The sequenced sample was peripheral blood. The receptor set was obtained from a woman aged 55-69 years with acute or convalescent COVID-19.

This chain uses TRBV7-2 with TRBJ2-1; 9 bases align to TRBD2. CDR3 size: 15 residues. The germline CDR1 and CDR2 sequences are SGHTA and FQGNSA. V shed 1 base, J shed 6 bases, and the junction held 4 bases outside the gene matches. The CDR3 DNA is TGTGCCAGCAGCTTAGGCGGGGGGGCCATCAATGAGCAGTTCTTC. It encodes CASSLGGGAINEQFF. The full variable domain, in which reference TRBV7-2 and TRBJ2-1 provide the parts outside the CDR3, is GAGVSQSPSNKVTEKGKDVELRCDPISGHTALYWYRQSLGQGLEFLIYFQGNSAPDKSGLPSDRFSAERTGGSVSTLTIQRTQQEDSAVYLCASSLGGGAINEQFFGPGTRLTVL.

The V call is TRBV4-2, the J call TRBJ1-1; unclear D gene. The germline gives CDR1 LGHNA, CDR2 YNFKEQ. The germline V and J ends were trimmed by 0 bases and 0 bases, with 8 bases remaining between them. The CDR3 consists of 15 residues. CDR3 amino acids: CASSQEEGLNTEAFF. The CDR3 bases are TGTGCCAGCAGCCAAGAGGAGGGTTTGAACACTGAAGCTTTCTTT.

The J gene is TRBJ1-1, the V gene TRBV5-1; D is unclear. The CDR3 runs 13 residues. V lost 4 bases, J lost 1 base, and 8 bases lay in between. Germline loops: CDR1 SGHRS, CDR2 YFSETQ. CDR3 region: CASSASGNTEAFF. The CDR3 region has the DNA TGCGCCAGCAGCGCCTCAGGGAACACTGAAGCTTTCTTT.

The rearrangement joins TRBV7-9 to TRBJ2-7, with a weak D call TRBD2 (5 bases). V was clipped by 0 bases and J by 5 bases, with 14 bases between them. This CDR3 has 15 amino acids. The germline CDR1 and CDR2 sequences are SEHNR and FQNEAQ (reference sequence). CDR3 coding DNA: TGTGCCAGCAGCTTAGCGCGTCTGATGAGGGACGAGCAGTACTTC. It translates to CASSLARLMRDEQYF.

V gene TRBV19 combines with J gene TRBJ1-5, with 11 bases fitting TRBD1. The germline V gene has CDR1 LNHDA and CDR2 SQIVND (reference sequence). V was pared by 6 bases and J by 6 bases, with 7 bases of the junction left unmatched. The CDR3 is made up of 15 amino acids. In DNA form, the CDR3 reads TGTGCCAGTAGCCCTCAGGGACAGGGGGTTCAGCCCCAGCATTTT. Protein: CASSPQGQGVQPQHF. Looking up the rest from reference TRBV19 and TRBJ1-5 gives the full variable domain: DGGITQSPKYLFRKEGQNVTLSCEQNLNHDAMYWYRQDPGQGLRLIYYSQIVNDFQKGDIAEGYSVSREKKESFPLTVTSAQKNPTAFYLCASSPQGQGVQPQHFGDGTRLSIL.

The chain joins TRBV27 to TRBJ1-1, with 7 positions matching TRBD1. Germline V CDR1 and CDR2: MNHEY, SMNVEV (reference sequence). This CDR3 has 15 amino acids. The V segment lost 6 bases and the J segment 10 bases; nucleotides outside the gene matches: 17. The CDR3 DNA reads TGTGCCAGCAGACCGACTGGACAGGCCCAAAAGGGAGCTTTCTTT. Protein sequence: CASRPTGQAQKGAFF.

V and J are TRBV27 and TRBJ2-2; D is possibly TRBD2 (6 bases). Germline CDR1 is MNHEY and CDR2 is SMNVEV (reference sequence). Trimming stripped 4 bases from V and 4 bases from J, with 16 bases between. This CDR3 contains 16 residues. The CDR3 nucleotides are TGTGCCAGCAGTTGGAGGGCCGGGATGGGCACCGGGGAGCTGTTTTTT. Its protein is CASSWRAGMGTGELFF.

The genes are TRBV7-2 and TRBJ2-3, with a weak D call TRBD1 (5 bases). There are 16 residues in the CDR3. Germline V gene sequence: CDR1 SGHTA, CDR2 FQGNSA. Between the trimmed V and J ends, which lost 2 bases and 0 bases, there was a span of 12 bases. The CDR3 DNA follows: TGTGCCAGCAGCTTAAGGTCGGACATTAGCACAGATACGCAGTATTTT. Protein product: CASSLRSDISTDTQYF.

This chain uses TRBV6-1 with TRBJ2-3, with 8 bases aligning to TRBD2. V gave up 11 bases and J gave up 0 bases; unmatched junction bases: 7. The germline V gene has CDR1 MNHNS and CDR2 SASEGT. This CDR3 contains 14 residues. The CDR3 region is CASQAGGSTDTQYF. CDR3 in DNA: TGTGCCTCCCAGGCGGGGGGTAGCACAGATACGCAGTATTTT.

V is TRBV11-3 and J is TRBJ2-7; possible D gene TRBD2, 6 bases. Per the germline V gene, CDR1 is SGHNT and CDR2 is YENEEA. The length of the CDR3 is 13 residues. V lost 5 bases to trimming and J lost 3 bases, with 11 bases between them. CDR3 amino acids: CASSAGTNYEQYF. CDR3 nucleotides: TGTGCCAGCAGCGCGGGGACCAACTACGAGCAGTACTTC.

The chain links TRBV19 to TRBJ2-1; D is perhaps TRBD2 (6 bases). The CDR3 loop spans 14 amino acids. Trimming stripped 5 bases from V and 4 bases from J, with 12 bases between. Germline CDR1 reads LNHDA; CDR2 reads SQIVND (reference sequence). CDR3 sequence: CASSSLAAYNEQFF. CDR3 sequence (DNA): TGTGCCAGTAGTTCATTAGCGGCATACAATGAGCAGTTCTTC.

The rearrangement uses TRBV7-2 and TRBJ2-1; TRBD2 agrees at 13 bases. J lost 8 bases, V lost 5 bases, and 6 bases had no gene match. Germline V gives CDR1 SGHTA, CDR2 FQGNSA. This CDR3 is built from 15 residues. CDR3 coding DNA: TGTGCCAGCAGCAAACTAGCGGGGGGGCCGGATGAGCAGTTCTTC. This gives the protein CASSKLAGGPDEQFF.

The rearrangement links TRBV9 to TRBJ1-3, with 7 nucleotides matching TRBD1. This CDR3 contains 16 residues. In germline, CDR1 is SGDLS, CDR2 YYNGEE. With 4 bases clipped from V and 1 base from J, the junction kept 8 bases outside the gene matches. CDR3 sequence (DNA): TGTGCCAGCAGCCCAGATCCGACAGGGTCTGGAAACACCATATATTTT. It translates to CASSPDPTGSGNTIYF. The complete variable domain, with remaining parts taken from reference TRBV9 and TRBJ1-3, reads DSGVTQTPKHLITATGQRVTLRCSPRSGDLSVYWYQQSLDQGLQFLIQYYNGEERAKGNILERFSAQQFPDLHSELNLSSLELGDSALYFCASSPDPTGSGNTIYFGEGSWLTVV.

V gene TRBV19 combines with J gene TRBJ1-5, with a tentative D call TRBD1 (6 bases). The CDR3 sequence is 14 residues long. The germline V gene encodes CDR1 LNHDA and CDR2 SQIVND (reference sequence). V was trimmed by 4 bases and J by 9 bases, leaving 16 bases between them. The CDR3 DNA reads as TGTGCCAGTAGTACTCAGGGGCAGGTAAGGCCCCAGCATTTT. This encodes CASSTQGQVRPQHF.

The genes are TRBV11-2 and TRBJ2-1; 11 nucleotides agree with TRBD1. V was pared by 7 bases and J by 1 base, with 9 bases of the junction left unmatched. The germline V gene has CDR1 SGHAT and CDR2 FQNNGV. The CDR3 is made up of 17 amino acids. CDR3 nucleotides: TGTGCCAGCACCCGAGAGGGACAGGGGGGTTCCTACAATGAGCAGTTCTTC. The encoded protein is CASTREGQGGSYNEQFF.

This clone has just one count. The rearrangement uses TRBV5-6 and TRBJ2-5; D may be TRBD2 (5 bases). V lost 2 bases, J lost 5 bases, and 16 bases lay in between. Per the germline V gene, CDR1 is SGHDT and CDR2 is YYEEEE. The CDR3 is 15 amino acids. Here the CDR3 reads CASSFVTSRRETQYF. In DNA, the CDR3 is TGTGCCAGCAGCTTTGTCACATCCCGGAGGGAGACCCAGTACTTC.

This chain connects TRBV4-1 to TRBJ1-6; possibly TRBD1 for D (6 bases). The CDR3 extends over 15 amino acids. Germline V gives CDR1 MGHRA, CDR2 YSYEKL. Trimming removed 2 bases from V and 9 bases from J, with 14 bases in between. The CDR3 spells CASSQRAGDTSPLHF. In nucleotides, the CDR3 is TGCGCCAGCAGCCAACGGGCAGGGGATACTTCACCCCTCCACTTT.

The rearrangement uses TRBV9 and TRBJ2-1; a weak D match, TRBD2 (6 bases). CDR3 length equals 15 residues. The germline V and J ends were trimmed by 1 base and 4 bases, with 12 bases remaining between them. Germline values: CDR1 SGDLS, CDR2 YYNGEE. CDR3 protein: CASSVRDFQYNEQFF. The CDR3 nucleotides are TGTGCCAGCAGCGTACGGGACTTCCAGTACAATGAGCAGTTCTTC.

The genes are TRBV7-8 and TRBJ2-1; TRBD1 is a possible D gene (6 bases). There are 16 residues in the CDR3. V lost 6 bases, J lost 4 bases, and 19 bases lay in between. CDR1 is SGHVS and CDR2 is FQNEAQ in the germline V gene. The CDR3 loop reads CASRQGPRSGYNEQFF. CDR3 nucleotide sequence: TGTGCCAGCAGACAGGGTCCTCGTTCAGGGTACAATGAGCAGTTCTTC.